This is a list of T cell receptor beta chains from one sample in a study of cytomegalovirus exposure and HLA in healthy donors. TCRdb's copy holds only in-frame clones and misses some; the assay was immunoSEQ multiplex PCR. The sample includes about 180,000 clones, around 77% of them seen just once. Input material: PBMCs. The source of these receptors is a man aged 60 to 75 in good health and CMV-seronegative. The CDR3 runs from the conserved cysteine through the conserved F or W. The D gene is left open where the match is weak. Size tells how often a clone was seen (once, few, many) or the class of an expanded clone, and some rows leave it out.

D	V	size	J	CDR3	DNA
NA	TRBV7-9	few	TRBJ2-3	CASSLDSTSTDTQYF	TGTGCCAGCAGCTTAGACAGTACTAGCACAGATACGCAGTATTTT
TRBD2	TRBV30	few	TRBJ2-3	CAWDGLAGRTDTQYF	TGTGCCTGGGACGGACTAGCGGGCCGCACAGATACGCAGTATTTT
NA	TRBV5-1	NA	TRBJ1-2	CASSAGDYGYTF	TGCGCCAGCAGCGCAGGCGACTATGGCTACACCTTC
NA	TRBV6-5	NA	TRBJ1-1	CASSYGRAVGTEAFF	TGTGCCAGCAGTTACGGCAGGGCGGTCGGCACTGAAGCTTTCTTT
NA	TRBV5-3	NA	TRBJ1-1	CDTEPNTEAFF	TGTGACACAGAGCCGAACACTGAAGCTTTCTTT
TRBD2	TRBV7-2	once	TRBJ2-2	CASKSSGRDTGELFF	TGTGCCAGCAAGTCTAGCGGGAGAGACACCGGGGAGCTGTTTTTT
NA	TRBV19	NA	TRBJ1-1	CASSSSGGLYTEAFF	TGTGCCAGTAGTTCCTCCGGGGGGCTGTACACTGAAGCTTTCTTT
TRBD1	TRBV5-1	NA	TRBJ2-2	CASSGTGLANTGELFF	TGCGCCAGCAGCGGGACAGGGCTTGCGAACACCGGGGAGCTGTTTTTT
TRBD2	TRBV5-6	NA	TRBJ2-7	CASSLWGLAGVHYEQYF	TGTGCCAGCAGCTTGTGGGGACTAGCGGGGGTGCACTACGAGCAGTACTTC
NA	TRBV6-1	NA	TRBJ1-5	CASSHDNNQPQHF	TGTGCCAGCAGTCATGACAACAATCAGCCCCAGCATTTT
TRBD1	TRBV5-4	NA	TRBJ2-7	CASSSTGSHYEQYF	TGTGCCAGCAGCTCGACAGGGTCCCACTACGAGCAGTACTTC
NA	TRBV6-1	NA	TRBJ1-2	CASSELFGVSPGGYVGYTF	TGTGCCAGCAGTGAGCTCTTCGGGGTTTCTCCTGGTGGCTACGTTGGCTACACCTTC
TRBD1	TRBV5-1	NA	TRBJ2-2	CASSRGQIDTGELFF	TGCGCCAGCAGCAGGGGGCAGATAGACACCGGGGAGCTGTTTTTT
TRBD2	TRBV7-2	NA	TRBJ2-7	CASSLDPSGSHEQYF	TGTGCCAGCAGCTTAGACCCTAGCGGGAGTCACGAGCAGTACTTC